Listed below are T cell receptor beta chains from one sample, sequenced in a study of T cell responses to AZD1222 COVID-19 vaccine. The assay was immunoSEQ multiplex PCR, and TCRdb's table has in-frame clones only and misses some. This sample has 95,000 to 150,000 clones, with roughly 87% found just once. The specimen comprised peripheral blood, sampled on day 0 of AZD1222 vaccination. These TCRs come from an adult in good health. The CDR3 runs from the conserved cysteine through the conserved F or W. The D gene is left open where the match is weak. Where a row states a size, it is once, few, many or the class of an expanded clone; other rows omit it.

v_gene: TRBV12-3/TRBV12-4; j_gene: TRBJ1-5; d_gene: TRBD1; abundance: -; CDR3nt: TGTGCCAGCGGCGACAGGGGGGGTCAGCCCCAGCATTTT; CDR3aa: CASGDRGGQPQHF
v_gene: TRBV6-6; j_gene: TRBJ1-6; d_gene: -; abundance: -; CDR3nt: TGTGCCAGCAGTTACTATCCCGGAGGGTCACCCCTCCACTTT; CDR3aa: CASSYYPGGSPLHF
v_gene: TRBV5-1; j_gene: TRBJ2-3; d_gene: -; abundance: once; CDR3nt: TGCGCCAGCAGCTTTCGGGGCAGAGGCACAGATACGCAGTATTTT; CDR3aa: CASSFRGRGTDTQYF
v_gene: TRBV12-3/TRBV12-4; j_gene: TRBJ1-2; d_gene: TRBD1; abundance: -; CDR3nt: TGTGCCAGCAGTTTAGCAGGGACAGGGGGCTACACCTTC; CDR3aa: CASSLAGTGGYTF
v_gene: TRBV6-5; j_gene: TRBJ2-2; d_gene: -; abundance: -; CDR3nt: TGTGCCAGCAGTCCCTTGAACACCGGGGAGCTGTTTTTT; CDR3aa: CASSPLNTGELFF
v_gene: TRBV7-8; j_gene: TRBJ1-2; d_gene: -; abundance: -; CDR3nt: TGTGCCAGCAGCATACAGGGCTCCGGCTACACCTTC; CDR3aa: CASSIQGSGYTF
v_gene: TRBV6-1; j_gene: TRBJ1-2; d_gene: -; abundance: once; CDR3nt: TGTGCCAGCAGTGGCTTAGGAGGGCAGGGGAACTATGGCTACACCTTC; CDR3aa: CASSGLGGQGNYGYTF
v_gene: TRBV5-8; j_gene: TRBJ1-1; d_gene: -; abundance: once; CDR3nt: TGTGCCAGCACCCCCGGGACTGAAGCTTTCTTT; CDR3aa: CASTPGTEAFF
v_gene: TRBV5-4; j_gene: TRBJ1-1; d_gene: -; abundance: -; CDR3nt: TGTGCCAGCAGCTTGGACAGGGTCTCTGAAGCTTTCTTT; CDR3aa: CASSLDRVSEAFF
v_gene: TRBV30; j_gene: TRBJ1-1; d_gene: -; abundance: -; CDR3nt: TGTGCCTACCGGGACGTTAACACTGAAGCTTTCTTT; CDR3aa: CAYRDVNTEAFF
v_gene: TRBV6-2/TRBV6-3; j_gene: TRBJ1-1; d_gene: -; abundance: -; CDR3nt: TGTGCCAGCAGTTACTGGGGAGGGGACACTGAAGCTTTCTTT; CDR3aa: CASSYWGGDTEAFF
v_gene: TRBV7-7; j_gene: TRBJ2-3; d_gene: -; abundance: -; CDR3nt: TGTGCCAGCAGCTTAGGATTAGGGGCTCCGACAGATACGCAGTATTTT; CDR3aa: CASSLGLGAPTDTQYF
v_gene: TRBV2; j_gene: TRBJ2-5; d_gene: -; abundance: -; CDR3nt: TGTGCCAGCAGTGAATCGCCCACTCAAGAGACCCAGTACTTC; CDR3aa: CASSESPTQETQYF
v_gene: TRBV18; j_gene: TRBJ1-6; d_gene: TRBD1; abundance: -; CDR3nt: TGTGCCAGCTCACCACGACAGGGTAATTCACCCCTCCACTTT; CDR3aa: CASSPRQGNSPLHF
v_gene: TRBV14; j_gene: TRBJ1-4; d_gene: TRBD1; abundance: -; CDR3nt: TGTGCCAGCAACCAAGAAAGGGGGCATGAAAAACTGTTTTTT; CDR3aa: CASNQERGHEKLFF
v_gene: TRBV6-1; j_gene: TRBJ1-4; d_gene: -; abundance: -; CDR3nt: TGTGCCAGCAGTGACGGGGGCGACGAAAAACTGTTTTTT; CDR3aa: CASSDGGDEKLFF
v_gene: TRBV27; j_gene: TRBJ2-3; d_gene: -; abundance: -; CDR3nt: TGTGCCAGCAGGCCGAGCACAGATACGCAGTATTTT; CDR3aa: CASRPSTDTQYF
v_gene: TRBV5-5; j_gene: TRBJ2-2; d_gene: TRBD2; abundance: -; CDR3nt: TGTGCCAGCAGACATTACGTCGGGGGGGACACCGGGGAGCTGTTTTTT; CDR3aa: CASRHYVGGDTGELFF
v_gene: TRBV12-3/TRBV12-4; j_gene: TRBJ1-2; d_gene: -; abundance: -; CDR3nt: TGTGCCAGCAGATACAGGGCTGGCTACACCTTC; CDR3aa: CASRYRAGYTF
v_gene: TRBV7-2; j_gene: TRBJ2-3; d_gene: TRBD2; abundance: -; CDR3nt: TGTGCCAGCAGCTTACCAACGAGGCCAGCGGGGGGCCAAAGAGATACGCAGTATTTT; CDR3aa: CASSLPTRPAGGQRDTQYF
v_gene: TRBV19; j_gene: TRBJ2-1; d_gene: -; abundance: -; CDR3nt: TGTGCCAGTAGTATAGATCTCGAGACAGGGGACTACTACAATGAGCAGTTCTTC; CDR3aa: CASSIDLETGDYYNEQFF
v_gene: TRBV3-1/TRBV3-2; j_gene: TRBJ2-7; d_gene: TRBD2; abundance: -; CDR3nt: TGTGCCAGCAGCCAAGGGCGGGGGGGAACCTACGAGCAGTACTTC; CDR3aa: CASSQGRGGTYEQYF
v_gene: TRBV7-9; j_gene: TRBJ1-1; d_gene: TRBD1; abundance: -; CDR3nt: TGTGCCAGCAGCACCAAGGGGACAGGGAGGGCCACTGAAGCTTTCTTT; CDR3aa: CASSTKGTGRATEAFF
v_gene: TRBV5-8; j_gene: TRBJ1-5; d_gene: TRBD1; abundance: -; CDR3nt: TGTGCCAGCAGCCGCGGGACAGACTATCAGCCCCAGCATTTT; CDR3aa: CASSRGTDYQPQHF
v_gene: TRBV7-8; j_gene: TRBJ1-1; d_gene: TRBD1; abundance: -; CDR3nt: TGTGCCAGCAGCTTAGCGGGGACAGGGGGCACTGAAGCTTTCTTT; CDR3aa: CASSLAGTGGTEAFF
v_gene: TRBV6-5; j_gene: TRBJ1-6; d_gene: TRBD1; abundance: once; CDR3nt: TGTGCCAGCTACCAGGGACAGTCCTATAATTCACCCCTCCACTTT; CDR3aa: CASYQGQSYNSPLHF
v_gene: TRBV12-3/TRBV12-4; j_gene: TRBJ1-5; d_gene: TRBD1; abundance: -; CDR3nt: TGTGCCAGCAGCAGGGGGCGTCAGCCCCAGCATTTT; CDR3aa: CASSRGRQPQHF
v_gene: TRBV4-1; j_gene: TRBJ2-2; d_gene: -; abundance: -; CDR3nt: TGCGCCAGCAGCGAAGCAGGGGGGGACACCGGGGAGCTGTTTTTT; CDR3aa: CASSEAGGDTGELFF
v_gene: TRBV4-2; j_gene: TRBJ2-1; d_gene: -; abundance: -; CDR3nt: TGTGCCAGCAGCCAAGTAGTGTGGGGGCCAGACAATGAGCAGTTCTTC; CDR3aa: CASSQVVWGPDNEQFF
v_gene: TRBV18; j_gene: TRBJ1-1; d_gene: -; abundance: -; CDR3nt: TGTGCCAGCTCACTCCCTGGGGGAGGGAACACTGAAGCTTTCTTT; CDR3aa: CASSLPGGGNTEAFF
v_gene: TRBV15; j_gene: TRBJ2-2; d_gene: -; abundance: -; CDR3nt: TGTGCCACTCGGGGGAAGGACACCGGGGAGCTGTTTTTT; CDR3aa: CATRGKDTGELFF
v_gene: TRBV5-1; j_gene: TRBJ2-7; d_gene: TRBD1; abundance: once; CDR3nt: TGCGCCAGCAGCAAAGGACAGGCCGAGCAGTACTTC; CDR3aa: CASSKGQAEQYF
v_gene: TRBV4-1; j_gene: TRBJ2-1; d_gene: TRBD1; abundance: once; CDR3nt: TGCGCCAGCAGCTATCCGGGACAGACCAATGAGCAGTTCTTC; CDR3aa: CASSYPGQTNEQFF
v_gene: TRBV7-9; j_gene: TRBJ1-1; d_gene: -; abundance: -; CDR3nt: TGTGCCAGCAGCCCCCGCTTGAGGAGAGACACTGAAGCTTTCTTT; CDR3aa: CASSPRLRRDTEAFF
v_gene: TRBV27; j_gene: TRBJ1-1; d_gene: -; abundance: -; CDR3nt: TGTGCCAGCAGTGGAGGGGGATTGGCTGAAGCTTTCTTT; CDR3aa: CASSGGGLAEAFF
v_gene: TRBV30; j_gene: TRBJ1-6; d_gene: -; abundance: -; CDR3nt: TGTGCCTGGAGTGTACGGGCAGGGGATTCACCCCTCCACTTT; CDR3aa: CAWSVRAGDSPLHF
v_gene: TRBV3-1/TRBV3-2; j_gene: TRBJ1-2; d_gene: -; abundance: -; CDR3nt: TGTGCCAGCAGCGCGGACTATGGCTACACCTTC; CDR3aa: CASSADYGYTF
v_gene: TRBV5-4; j_gene: TRBJ2-7; d_gene: TRBD2; abundance: -; CDR3nt: TGTGCCATTTCCAGCGGGGGGATCTACGAGCAGTACTTC; CDR3aa: CAISSGGIYEQYF
v_gene: TRBV29-1; j_gene: TRBJ1-4; d_gene: -; abundance: -; CDR3nt: TGCAGCGTAGGACGCGTCGGGGGGGAAAAACTGTTTTTT; CDR3aa: CSVGRVGGEKLFF
v_gene: TRBV19; j_gene: TRBJ1-5; d_gene: -; abundance: -; CDR3nt: TGTGCCAGTAGTATTGGTCAGTATAGCAATCAGCCCCAGCATTTT; CDR3aa: CASSIGQYSNQPQHF
v_gene: TRBV6-2/TRBV6-3; j_gene: TRBJ2-2; d_gene: -; abundance: -; CDR3nt: TGTGCCAGCAGTTACTCGCATCGGGCCGGGGAGCTGTTTTTT; CDR3aa: CASSYSHRAGELFF
v_gene: TRBV30; j_gene: TRBJ1-2; d_gene: -; abundance: -; CDR3nt: TGTGCCTGGAGTGAAGGGGGGTATGGCTACACCTTC; CDR3aa: CAWSEGGYGYTF
v_gene: TRBV29-1; j_gene: TRBJ2-4; d_gene: -; abundance: -; CDR3nt: TGCAGCGTTTTTCGGGGGTACGGAAACATTCAGTACTTC; CDR3aa: CSVFRGYGNIQYF
v_gene: TRBV4-1; j_gene: TRBJ1-3; d_gene: -; abundance: -; CDR3nt: TGCGCCAGCAGCCCGTTTCAGGGTGGAAACACCATATATTTT; CDR3aa: CASSPFQGGNTIYF
v_gene: TRBV4-1; j_gene: TRBJ1-2; d_gene: -; abundance: -; CDR3nt: TGCGCCAGCAGCCTCCCCGAGGCAGGGAGGGATGGCTACACCTTC; CDR3aa: CASSLPEAGRDGYTF
v_gene: TRBV7-2; j_gene: TRBJ1-2; d_gene: TRBD1; abundance: few; CDR3nt: TGTGCCAGCAGCTTAGATGGGACAGGGTCTGATGGCTACACCTTC; CDR3aa: CASSLDGTGSDGYTF